Reported below is one T cell receptor beta chain. This record comes from a study of T-cell memory formation after mild COVID-19. One entry per CDR3 protein, called by TCRdb with MiXCR from the 5' RACE reads. The data show fewer than 300,000 distinct CDR3 sequences, 16% seen once. Germline V lookup: CDR1 SEHNR, CDR2 FQNEAQ (reference sequence). J gave up 2 bases and V 4 bases, and 3 bases lay outside the gene matches. The CDR3 length is 14 residues. The receptor was derived from a young man who had mild COVID-19 (a few samples of this study predate the infection). Cell type and time point are not known. This rearrangement joins TRBV7-9 to TRBJ2-7, with 9 nucleotides matching TRBD2. Sample: PBMCs or a T cell subset sorted from them (not recorded which). CDR3 protein: CASSSGLAPYEQYV. As DNA, the CDR3 is TGTGCCAGCAGCTCCGGACTAGCGCCCTACGAGCAGTACGTC.